This section outlines one T cell receptor beta chain sequence together with its context. The CDR3 extends 3 residues past the end of the read, so its final part is completed from the germline J gene. Libraries were prepared by immunoSEQ multiplex PCR; TCRdb keeps only in-frame clonotypes and omits some of them. Here the sample table reports 20,000 to 25,000 clones. The sample belongs to a study of T cells in women clearing cervical HPV infection. Trimming stripped 5 bases from V and 3 bases from J, with 15 bases between. The CDR3 length is 15 residues. Germline V CDR1 and CDR2: MNHEY, SVGEGT. The V and J genes are TRBV6-2 or TRBV6-3 and TRBJ2-3, with D possibly being TRBD2 (5 bases). Sequences were obtained from blood buffy coat. The receptor was derived from a woman aged 18-69 years with a cervical HPV16 infection that either progressed to CIN3+ or cleared (not recorded which). CDR3 sequence: CASSPSRGRTDTQYF. CDR3 bases read: TGTGCCAGCAGTCCTAGCCGGGGAAGGACAGATACG.